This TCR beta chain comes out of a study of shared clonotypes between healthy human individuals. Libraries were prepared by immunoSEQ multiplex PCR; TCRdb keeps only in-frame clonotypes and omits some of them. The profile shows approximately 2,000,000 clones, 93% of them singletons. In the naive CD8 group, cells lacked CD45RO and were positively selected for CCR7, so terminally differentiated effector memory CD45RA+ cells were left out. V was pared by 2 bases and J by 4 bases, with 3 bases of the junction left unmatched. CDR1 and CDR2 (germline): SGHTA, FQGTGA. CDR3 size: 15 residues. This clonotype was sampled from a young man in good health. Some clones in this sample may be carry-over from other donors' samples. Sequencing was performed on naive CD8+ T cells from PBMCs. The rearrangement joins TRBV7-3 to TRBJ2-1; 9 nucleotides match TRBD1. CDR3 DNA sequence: TGTGCCAGCAGCTTAGACAGGGGGGAATACAATGAGCAGTTCTTC. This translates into CASSLDRGEYNEQFF.